These 28 T cell receptor beta chains came from one sample sequenced in a study of blood T cell repertoires in COVID-19. Data came from immunoSEQ multiplex PCR; TCRdb stores just in-frame clones and leaves some out. This sample has over 200,000 clones; 80% to 90% occur once, and the top ten carry around 3.7%. The sample taken for sequencing was PBMCs or T cells enriched from blood (not recorded which). These receptors all come from a woman aged 25 to 39 who had been exposed to COVID-19.

The rearrangement uses TRBV28 and TRBJ1-5; D not resolved. The CDR3 is 14 amino acids. V was shortened by 5 bases and J by 0 bases, with 8 bases between the two germline ends. CDR1 is MDHEN, CDR2 SYDVKM, per germline. CDR3 nucleotide sequence: TGTGCCAGCAGTCCCCTTTATAGCAATCAGCCCCAGCATTTT. The encoded protein is CASSPLYSNQPQHF. Variable domain in full (rest from reference TRBV28 and TRBJ1-5): DVKVTQSSRYLVKRTGEKVFLECVQDMDHENMFWYRQDPGLGLRLIYFSYDVKMKEKGDIPEGYSVSREKKERFSLILESASTNQTSMYLCASSPLYSNQPQHFGDGTRLSIL.

The chain employs TRBV5-8 and TRBJ1-1, with 9 bases that match TRBD1. The V and J ends lost 4 bases and 1 base, in that order; junction bases with no gene match: 8. This CDR3 spans 16 amino acids. Germline V gives CDR1 SGHTS, CDR2 YDEGEE. CDR3 residues: CASSQDRGGWNTEAFF. The CDR3 DNA sequence: TGTGCCAGCAGCCAGGACAGGGGAGGATGGAACACTGAAGCTTTCTTT. The whole variable domain, filled in from reference TRBV5-8 and TRBJ1-1, reads EAGVTQSPTHLIKTRGQQATLRCSPISGHTSVYWYQQALGLGLQFLLWYDEGEERNRGNFPPRFSGRQFPNYSSELNVNALELEDSALYLCASSQDRGGWNTEAFFGQGTRLTVV.

This chain connects TRBV2 to TRBJ1-5, with 10 bases fitting TRBD1. The trim removed 6 bases at V and 2 bases at J, leaving 7 bases unmatched. Germline lookup yields CDR1 SNHLY and CDR2 FYNNEI. The CDR3 extends over 16 amino acids. CDR3 DNA: TGTGCCAGCAGCAGGGACAGGGGAGTGGGCAATCAGCCCCAGCATTTT. Translating gives CASSRDRGVGNQPQHF.

The V and J genes are TRBV9 and TRBJ2-1; TRBD2 aligns across 12 bases. The CDR3 loop spans 16 amino acids. Germline V gene data show CDR1 as SGDLS and CDR2 as YYNGEE. With 2 bases clipped from V and 7 bases from J, the junction kept 7 bases outside the gene matches. This CDR3 is CASSVTGLAGKNEQFF. Here the CDR3 DNA reads TGTGCCAGCAGCGTGACCGGACTAGCGGGAAAGAATGAGCAGTTCTTC.

This clone was counted only a few times. This chain uses TRBV6-5 with TRBJ2-3, with D hard to call. This CDR3 contains 12 residues. V was trimmed by 4 bases and J by 2 bases, leaving 4 bases between them. The V gene's germline CDR1 is MNHEY and CDR2 SVGAGI. CDR3 loop: CASSSLTDTQYF. The DNA for the CDR3 is TGTGCCAGCAGTTCCCTCACAGATACGCAGTATTTT.

This clone showed up just a few times. Other DNA sequences in this specimen translate into the identical CDR3. The chain is built from TRBV12-3 or TRBV12-4 and TRBJ1-1, with D unclear. CDR3 size: 13 residues. The V and J ends lost 3 bases and 1 base respectively, with 6 bases between them. This CDR3 is CASSFGGNTEAFF. In nucleotides, the CDR3 is TGTGCCAGCAGTTTCGGAGGGAACACTGAAGCTTTCTTT.

This sequence joins TRBV5-1 and TRBJ2-5; no definite D call. The germline gives CDR1 SGHRS, CDR2 YFSETQ. V was cut by 1 base and J by 5 bases, with 6 bases left in between. This CDR3 is built from 12 residues. The chain's CDR3 is CASSLTRETQYF. CDR3 nucleotides: TGCGCCAGCAGCTTGACCCGGGAGACCCAGTACTTC.

The rearrangement links TRBV5-1 to TRBJ2-1, with 11 bases fitting TRBD1. The CDR3 sequence is 16 residues long. Trimming removed 4 bases from V and 12 bases from J; junction bases left unmatched: 15. CDR1 and CDR2 (germline): SGHRS, YFSETQ. Written as DNA, the CDR3 is TGCGCCAGCAGCCTGACCGGGACAGGGGGAATGGTTCCGCAGTTCTTC. It encodes CASSLTGTGGMVPQFF.

V usage is TRBV14 and J usage is TRBJ2-7; the D is unclear. The germline V gene has CDR1 SGHDN and CDR2 FVKESK. The CDR3 consists of 12 residues. Trimming stripped 4 bases from V and 5 bases from J, with 9 bases between. CDR3 residues: CASSRFQDEQYF. CDR3 nucleotide sequence: TGTGCCAGCAGCCGTTTCCAGGACGAGCAGTACTTC.

V usage is TRBV5-1 and J usage is TRBJ2-1, with D maybe TRBD1 (6 bases). The CDR3 length is 16 residues. Germline V CDR1 and CDR2: SGHRS, YFSETQ. Trimming stripped 1 base from V and 5 bases from J, with 16 bases between. The CDR3 coding sequence is TGCGCCAGCAGCTTGCCTAGGTTTACAGGGAACAATGAGCAGTTCTTC. Translated, it gives CASSLPRFTGNNEQFF.

The chain recombines TRBV9 with TRBJ2-1; 11 bases align to TRBD2. The CDR3 runs 22 residues. With V trimmed by 4 bases and J by 6 bases, 27 bases remained unmatched. The V gene's germline CDR1 is SGDLS and CDR2 YYNGEE. The CDR3 DNA reads as TGTGCCAGCAGCCCCCGGGGGACTAGCGGTAGGTCTACGTTTGAGAGTTTCAATGAGCAGTTCTTC. Amino acids: CASSPRGTSGRSTFESFNEQFF.

This chain joins TRBV25-1 and TRBJ1-1; 9 nucleotides align to TRBD1. After removal of 10 bases from V and 0 bases from J, the junction contained 6 bases not matched to a gene. CDR1 is MGHDK, CDR2 SYGVNS, per germline. There are 14 residues in the CDR3. CDR3 in amino acids: CATRTGEVNTEAFF. CDR3 nucleotides: TGTGCCACCAGGACAGGGGAAGTGAACACTGAAGCTTTCTTT. Supplemented by reference TRBV25-1 and TRBJ1-1, the full variable domain reads EADIYQTPRYLVIGTGKKITLECSQTMGHDKMYWYQQDPGMELHLIHYSYGVNSTEKGDLSSESTVSRIRTEHFPLTLESARPSHTSQYLCATRTGEVNTEAFFGQGTRLTVV.

The chain joins TRBV5-1 to TRBJ1-1; 7 nucleotides agree with TRBD1. V shed 3 bases and J 3 bases; nucleotides not matched to a gene: 5. The CDR3 spans 14 residues. Germline loops: CDR1 SGHRS, CDR2 YFSETQ. As DNA, the CDR3 is TGCGCCAGCAGCTCGACAGGGAGTGACACTGAAGCTTTCTTT. It yields the protein CASSSTGSDTEAFF.

The chain combines TRBV6-4 with TRBJ2-6; D might be TRBD2 (6 bases). V was cut by 8 bases and J by 0 bases, with 17 bases left in between. CDR1 and CDR2 (germline): MRHNA, SNTAGT. The CDR3 spans 17 residues. Here the CDR3 DNA reads TGTGCCAGCGCCGTTGGGGACTCGAGCTCTGGGGCCAACGTCCTGACTTTC. Encoded protein: CASAVGDSSSGANVLTF.

The CDR3 sequence: CASSEGKAYEQYF. The CDR3 nucleotides are TGCGCCAGCAGCGAGGGAAAGGCCTACGAGCAGTACTTC. The chain combines TRBV4-1 with TRBJ2-7; D may be TRBD2 (5 bases). Germline CDR1 MGHRA, CDR2 YSYEKL. The length of the CDR3 is 13 residues. V was cut by 5 bases and J by 2 bases, with 10 bases left in between.

The chain joins TRBV2 to TRBJ2-7; TRBD1 matches at 9 bases. With 6 bases clipped from V and 2 bases from J, the junction kept 5 bases outside the gene matches. This CDR3 is built from 14 residues. The germline V gene has CDR1 SNHLY and CDR2 FYNNEI. The CDR3: CASRSGQGTYEQYF. CDR3 nucleotides: TGTGCCAGCAGGTCGGGACAGGGAACCTACGAGCAGTACTTC.

V and J are TRBV4-2 and TRBJ1-5; unclear D gene. V was clipped by 5 bases and J by 1 base, with 9 bases between them. CDR1 and CDR2 (germline): LGHNA, YNFKEQ. The CDR3 runs 14 residues. The chain's CDR3 is CASSVSGSNQPQHF. The CDR3 DNA follows: TGTGCCAGCAGCGTATCAGGCAGCAATCAGCCCCAGCATTTT.

V is TRBV11-2 and J is TRBJ2-3, with TRBD2 identical over 7 bases. The germline gives CDR1 SGHAT, CDR2 FQNNGV. V lost 0 bases and J lost 5; bases outside the gene matches: 5. The CDR3 contains 15 residues. CDR3 DNA sequence: TGTGCCAGCAGCTTAGAAGGACTAGACGGAGATACGCAGTATTTT. It specifies CASSLEGLDGDTQYF. Variable domain in full (rest from reference TRBV11-2 and TRBJ2-3): EAGVAQSPRYKIIEKRQSVAFWCNPISGHATLYWYQQILGQGPKLLIQFQNNGVVDDSQLPKDRFSAERLKGVDSTLKIQPAKLEDSAVYLCASSLEGLDGDTQYFGPGTRLTVL.

This clone appeared once. V gene TRBV2 combines with J gene TRBJ2-1; TRBD2 matches at 8 bases. Germline loops: CDR1 SNHLY, CDR2 FYNNEI. J lost 10 bases, V lost 0 bases, and 5 bases had no gene match. This CDR3 region has 14 residues. In nucleotides, the CDR3 is TGTGCCAGCAGTGAAGCTCGGGGGGGCGGAGAGCAGTTCTTC. Its protein product is CASSEARGGGEQFF.

The chain is built from TRBV5-1 and TRBJ2-3; 8 positions match TRBD1. Looked up from germline, CDR1 is SGHRS and CDR2 is YFSETQ. The V and J ends lost 4 bases and 6 bases, in that order; junction bases with no gene match: 7. The CDR3 extends over 14 amino acids. The CDR3 reads CASSPDRAGDTQYF. The CDR3 DNA reads TGCGCCAGCAGCCCGGACAGGGCCGGGGATACGCAGTATTTT.

V is TRBV25-1 and J is TRBJ1-1, with 8 positions matching TRBD1. V lost 3 bases and J lost 1; bases outside the gene matches: 4. The germline V gene has CDR1 MGHDK and CDR2 SYGVNS. This CDR3 is 15 amino acids long. The CDR3 sequence is CASSEGGQGNTEAFF. As DNA, the CDR3 is TGTGCCAGCAGTGAGGGCGGACAGGGGAACACTGAAGCTTTCTTT.

The chain employs TRBV6-5 and TRBJ1-1; D may be TRBD1 (5 bases). Germline loops: CDR1 MNHEY, CDR2 SVGAGI. The CDR3 spans 13 residues. Between the trimmed V and J ends, which lost 3 bases and 4 bases, there was a span of 9 bases. The CDR3 bases are TGTGCCAGCAGTTATAACGGGGGCACTGAAGCTTTCTTT. Protein product: CASSYNGGTEAFF.

The rearrangement joins TRBV7-9 to TRBJ2-1; possible D gene TRBD2, 6 bases. CDR1 is SEHNR and CDR2 is FQNEAQ in the germline V gene (reference sequence). This CDR3 is 16 amino acids long. Trimming took off 1 base at V and 4 bases at J, with 14 bases between the two ends. In DNA, the CDR3 is TGTGCCAGCAGCTTAGAAACGGGACTCTCTTACAATGAGCAGTTCTTC. This gives the protein CASSLETGLSYNEQFF.

The chain carries TRBV2 and TRBJ2-4, with TRBD1 matching over 10 bases. After removal of 9 bases from V and 1 base from J, the junction contained 3 bases not matched to a gene. The V gene's germline CDR1 is SNHLY and CDR2 FYNNEI. CDR3 length equals 14 residues. As DNA, the CDR3 is TGTGCCAGTACGGACAGGGGGGCCAAAAACATTCAGTACTTC. Protein product: CASTDRGAKNIQYF.

The chain links TRBV3-1 (or the pseudogene TRBV3-2) to TRBJ2-1; 8 bases are a match to TRBD2. The CDR3 runs to 16 residues. The germline V gene encodes CDR1 LGHDT and CDR2 YNNKEL (reference sequence). V shed 2 bases and J 6 bases; nucleotides not matched to a gene: 9. The CDR3 DNA follows: TGTGCCAGCAGCCAAACCCGCAGCGGGAGAATCAATGAGCAGTTCTTC. Its translation is CASSQTRSGRINEQFF.

This chain joins TRBV27 and TRBJ1-2; TRBD1 aligns across 8 bases. The V and J ends lost 6 bases and 2 bases, in that order; junction bases with no gene match: 5. Germline values: CDR1 MNHEY, CDR2 SMNVEV (reference sequence). CDR3 length: 14 residues. The CDR3 sequence is CASSPTGANYGYTF. The CDR3 DNA follows: TGTGCCAGCAGCCCGACAGGGGCAAACTATGGCTACACCTTC.

The chain links TRBV27 to TRBJ2-1; TRBD2 aligns across 9 bases. The V and J ends lost 6 bases and 4 bases, in that order; junction bases with no gene match: 7. The CDR3 consists of 15 residues. Germline CDR1 is MNHEY and CDR2 is SMNVEV (reference sequence). CDR3 sequence: CASSMREGPYNEQFF. The CDR3, as DNA: TGTGCCAGCAGCATGCGGGAGGGCCCTTACAATGAGCAGTTCTTC.

The chain joins TRBV9 to TRBJ2-5; 8 bases are a match to TRBD2. Germline V lookup: CDR1 SGDLS, CDR2 YYNGEE. With 3 bases clipped from V and 3 bases from J, the junction kept 7 bases outside the gene matches. This CDR3 spans 15 amino acids. The CDR3 here is CASSDSGTREETQYF. CDR3 bases: TGTGCCAGCAGCGACTCCGGGACTAGGGAAGAGACCCAGTACTTC.